Shown below are 26 T cell receptor beta chains from a single sample sequenced in a study of T-cell reconstitution after alpha-beta-depleted transplantation in children. Preparing the TCRbeta library involved the use of unique molecular identifiers. TCRdb fed the PCR reads into MiXCR, producing one record per CDR3 protein. Of about 830,000 distinct CDR3 sequences detected, roughly 16% appear once; the ten largest clones hold approximately 5%. The material was PBMCs, mostly from graft donor cells, obtained 360 days after TCRalphabeta/CD19-depleted stem cell transplant. All receptors derive from a male patient aged 10 to 17 who had a stem cell transplant for acute lymphoblastic leukemia, so the T cells may come from the graft donor.

A few counts support this clonotype. This chain links TRBV6-5 with TRBJ1-2; D not certain. V dropped 2 bases and J dropped 3 bases, with 7 bases sitting between them. Germline V CDR1 and CDR2: MNHEY, SVGAGI. CDR3 size: 13 residues. The CDR3 DNA follows: TGTGCCAGCAGTTACCTCACAGACTATGGCTACACCTTC. Its protein is CASSYLTDYGYTF.

This clonotype has a count of ten or more. The J gene is TRBJ2-7, the V gene TRBV5-1, with 7 bases identical to TRBD2. Trimming removed 0 bases from V and 5 bases from J; junction bases left unmatched: 14. CDR1 and CDR2 from the germline V gene are SGHRS and YFSETQ. The CDR3 is 17 residues long. The DNA of the CDR3 is TGCGCCAGCAGCTTGGAGGGCGACGCAGTGGGGAGGGACGAGCAGTACTTC. Protein sequence: CASSLEGDAVGRDEQYF.

In its sample, this clonotype was seen a few times. The rearrangement joins TRBV5-1 to TRBJ2-3; 14 bases align to TRBD2. The CDR3 runs 16 residues. V lost 3 bases and J lost 1; bases outside the gene matches: 1. Germline CDR1 reads SGHRS; CDR2 reads YFSETQ. CDR3 in amino acids: CASSWGLAGGTDTQYF. CDR3 bases: TGCGCCAGCAGCTGGGGACTAGCGGGAGGCACAGATACGCAGTATTTT. Supplemented by reference TRBV5-1 and TRBJ2-3, the full variable domain reads KAGVTQTPRYLIKTRGQQVTLSCSPISGHRSVSWYQQTPGQGLQFLFEYFSETQRNKGNFPGRFSGRQFSNSRSEMNVSTLELGDSALYLCASSWGLAGGTDTQYFGPGTRLTVL.

This clonotype was counted at least ten times. The gene calls are TRBV6-5 and TRBJ2-7, with 12 bases that match TRBD1. The CDR3 consists of 15 residues. Germline CDR1 and CDR2: MNHEY and SVGAGI. V shed 1 base and J 5 bases; nucleotides not matched to a gene: 3. The DNA for the CDR3 is TGTGCCAGCAGTTACTTGGGACAGGGGGCGGACGAGCAGTACTTC. Its translation: CASSYLGQGADEQYF.

There are a few counts of this clonotype. CDR3 sequence (DNA): TGTGCCACCAGTGACACCGGGACTAGCGGGAGTCGGAAAGAGACCCAGTACTTC. It specifies CATSDTGTSGSRKETQYF. The rearrangement links TRBV24-1 to TRBJ2-5; TRBD2 agrees at 14 bases. Per the germline V gene, CDR1 is KGHDR and CDR2 is SFDVKD. The CDR3 length is 18 residues. V shed 4 bases, J shed 3 bases, and the junction held 9 bases outside the gene matches.

The rearrangement joins TRBV4-1 to TRBJ2-1; 11 bases line up with TRBD2. This CDR3 is 15 amino acids long. Germline lookup yields CDR1 MGHRA and CDR2 YSYEKL. J lost 6 bases, V lost 2 bases, and 3 bases had no gene match. For the CDR3, the DNA is TGCGCCAGCAGCCAAAGTCTAGCGGGAGGCAATGAGCAGTTCTTC. Encoded protein: CASSQSLAGGNEQFF.

The rearrangement uses TRBV5-1 and TRBJ2-7, with 9 bases lining up with TRBD1. CDR3 size: 14 residues. CDR1 and CDR2 (germline): SGHRS, YFSETQ. Unmatched junction bases numbered 8, after V lost 5 bases and J lost 5 bases. The DNA for the CDR3 is TGCGCCAGCAGAACCGGGACAGGGTTAAACGAGCAGTACTTC. It yields the protein CASRTGTGLNEQYF.

The gene calls are TRBV7-6 and TRBJ2-5; 12 bases line up with TRBD2. J lost 4 bases, V lost 0 bases, and 6 bases had no gene match. The CDR3 consists of 17 residues. CDR1 is SGHVS and CDR2 is FNYEAQ in the germline V gene. The CDR3, as DNA: TGTGCCAGCAGCTTAGCCCGACTAGCGGGAGTTGGAGAGACCCAGTACTTC. Translating it yields CASSLARLAGVGETQYF.

This clonotype showed up many times. The V and J genes are TRBV7-9 and TRBJ2-2; no clear D. The CDR3 has 14 amino acids. V lost 3 bases and J 1 base, leaving 6 bases between the germline ends. In germline, CDR1 is SEHNR, CDR2 FQNEAQ (reference sequence). DNA of the CDR3: TGTGCCAGCAGCTTGGGGTGGAACACCGGGGAGCTGTTTTTT. Its translation: CASSLGWNTGELFF.

The V and J genes are TRBV5-1 and TRBJ2-1; TRBD2 aligns across 9 bases. Looked up from germline, CDR1 is SGHRS and CDR2 is YFSETQ. J was trimmed by 4 bases and V by 2 bases; bases with no gene match: 13. This CDR3 contains 18 residues. CDR3 sequence (DNA): TGCGCCAGCAGCTTCCCCACCCCGGGACTAGCCGAATACAATGAGCAGTTCTTC. The encoded protein is CASSFPTPGLAEYNEQFF. Based on the CDR3 plus reference TRBV5-1 and TRBJ2-1, the full variable domain is KAGVTQTPRYLIKTRGQQVTLSCSPISGHRSVSWYQQTPGQGLQFLFEYFSETQRNKGNFPGRFSGRQFSNSRSEMNVSTLELGDSALYLCASSFPTPGLAEYNEQFFGPGTRLTVL.

The table lists this clonotype with a few counts. The chain carries TRBV20-1 and TRBJ2-1; D is perhaps TRBD1 (6 bases). The CDR3 runs 14 residues. Deletions cut 5 bases from V and 0 bases from J, with 11 bases between. CDR1 DFQATT and CDR2 SNEGSKA come from the germline V gene (reference sequence). The CDR3 is CSADGTLSYNEQFF. CDR3 DNA: TGCAGTGCTGACGGGACACTCTCCTACAATGAGCAGTTCTTC.

The rearrangement uses TRBV7-2 and TRBJ2-5, with 9 bases identical to TRBD1. Per germline, CDR1 SGHTA and CDR2 FQGNSA. After removal of 5 bases from V and 5 bases from J, the junction contained 9 bases not matched to a gene. This CDR3 contains 15 residues. The CDR3 sequence is CASSRRDRAGETQYF. The CDR3 DNA is TGTGCCAGCAGCCGCCGGGACAGGGCCGGGGAGACCCAGTACTTC.

This clonotype was seen only once. The V gene is TRBV6-1, the J gene TRBJ2-7; TRBD2 matches at 11 bases. The CDR3 contains 15 residues. CDR1 MNHNS and CDR2 SASEGT come from the germline V gene. Germline trimming cut 7 bases from V and 0 bases from J; bases unmatched to any gene: 5. The CDR3 DNA reads TGTGCCAGCACCCCTAGCGGGAGGACCTCCTACGAGCAGTACTTC. Protein sequence: CASTPSGRTSYEQYF.

This rearrangement joins TRBV12-3 or TRBV12-4 to TRBJ1-2; D gene uncertain. CDR3 length: 12 residues. V gave up 6 bases and J gave up 9 bases, with 14 bases separating them. CDR3 sequence: CASSLPGPRYTF. The CDR3 region has the DNA TGTGCCAGCAGCCTTCCAGGCCCCCGCTACACCTTC.

V and J are TRBV5-4 and TRBJ1-2, with D uncertain. With 9 bases removed from V and 8 bases from J, the gap between germline ends came to 14 bases. The CDR3 runs 11 residues. Germline V CDR1 and CDR2: SGHNT, YYREEE (reference sequence). CDR3 bases: TGTGCCACCCCGAGGGCAGGCGGCTACACCTTC. Protein product: CATPRAGGYTF. The full variable domain, completed using reference TRBV5-4 and TRBJ1-2, is ETGVTQSPTHLIKTRGQQVTLRCSSQSGHNTVSWYQQALGQGPQFIFQYYREEENGRGNFPPRFSGLQFPNYSSELNVNALELDDSALYLCATPRAGGYTFGSGTRLTVV.

V is TRBV5-1 and J is TRBJ2-3, with 11 bases lining up with TRBD1. This CDR3 has 16 amino acids. Germline values: CDR1 SGHRS, CDR2 YFSETQ. The trim removed 0 bases at V and 4 bases at J, leaving 4 bases unmatched. The CDR3 DNA sequence: TGCGCCAGCAGCTTGGTGGACAGGGGGCGCCCAGATACGCAGTATTTT. Translated, it gives CASSLVDRGRPDTQYF.

The chain couples TRBV4-1 to TRBJ1-3; 7 bases agree with TRBD1. The CDR3 is made up of 19 amino acids. V lost 0 bases and J lost 2; bases outside the gene matches: 13. CDR1 and CDR2 (germline): MGHRA, YSYEKL. The CDR3 DNA reads as TGCGCCAGCAGCCAAGATGGAGGATGGACAGGAAGAACTGGAAACACCATATATTTT. This codes for CASSQDGGWTGRTGNTIYF.

The chain recombines TRBV14 with TRBJ2-1, with 12 bases aligning to TRBD2. The V segment lost 0 bases and the J segment 6 bases; nucleotides outside the gene matches: 6. Germline V gene lookup returns CDR1 SGHDN and CDR2 FVKESK. This CDR3 spans 17 amino acids. Written as DNA, the CDR3 is TGTGCCAGCAGCCAAGATAGACTAGCGGGAGCCACCAATGAGCAGTTCTTC. Translated: CASSQDRLAGATNEQFF.

This clonotype was seen many times. The chain employs TRBV21-1 and TRBJ1-1. TRBV21-1 is reported as a pseudogene. The CDR3 spans 14 residues. In nucleotides, the CDR3 is TGTGCCAGCAGCACAGGGCGTAGATTTGCTGAAGCTTTCTTT. This encodes CASSTGRRFAEAFF.

The chain employs TRBV5-1 and TRBJ2-5; a possible D gene is TRBD1 (6 bases). From germline, CDR1 is SGHRS and CDR2 YFSETQ. The V gene lost 3 bases and the J gene lost 5 bases, with 14 bases spanning the gap. The CDR3 extends over 14 amino acids. Here the CDR3 reads CASSYDRSRETQYF. The CDR3 nucleotides read TGCGCCAGCAGCTATGACAGGTCGCGGGAGACCCAGTACTTC.

This chain links TRBV10-3 with TRBJ1-6, with 10 bases matching TRBD1. From germline, CDR1 is ENHRY and CDR2 SYGVKD. V lost 2 bases and J lost 8; bases outside the gene matches: 6. The CDR3 length is 16 residues. Here the CDR3 reads CAISERGTGEYSPLHF. DNA of the CDR3: TGTGCCATCAGTGAGAGGGGGACAGGGGAGTATTCACCCCTCCACTTT.

This clonotype has a count of ten or more. The CDR3 here is CASSPSASTDTQYF. The CDR3 region has the DNA TGCGCCAGCAGCCCTAGTGCTAGCACAGATACGCAGTATTTT. The gene calls are TRBV5-1 and TRBJ2-3; D gene ambiguous. This CDR3 has 14 amino acids. The V gene's germline CDR1 is SGHRS and CDR2 YFSETQ. Trimming removed 4 bases from V and 0 bases from J, with 9 bases in between.

The V and J genes are TRBV11-2 and TRBJ2-5; D is unresolved. This CDR3 spans 13 amino acids. Germline V gives CDR1 SGHAT, CDR2 FQNNGV. V was pared by 5 bases and J by 1 base, with 8 bases between. The CDR3 here is CASSPPTQETQYF. The CDR3 DNA reads as TGTGCCAGCAGCCCTCCTACCCAAGAGACCCAGTACTTC.

This clonotype has only a few counts. The rearrangement joins TRBV7-2 to TRBJ1-2, with unresolved D. CDR1 is SGHTA and CDR2 is FQGNSA in the germline V gene. CDR3 length equals 14 residues. Trimming stripped 5 bases from V and 4 bases from J, with 14 bases between. In DNA form, the CDR3 reads TGTGCCAGCAGCCGTTGGAGTGACCTCTATGGCTACACCTTC. The encoded protein is CASSRWSDLYGYTF.

V usage is TRBV5-1 and J usage is TRBJ2-1, with 9 bases aligning to TRBD1. Germline V gene lookup returns CDR1 SGHRS and CDR2 YFSETQ. The length of the CDR3 is 18 residues. The trim removed 0 bases at V and 2 bases at J, leaving 9 bases unmatched. This CDR3 is CASSLDRGRWETYNEQFF. CDR3 nucleotide sequence: TGCGCCAGCAGCTTGGACAGGGGGCGGTGGGAAACCTACAATGAGCAGTTCTTC. The variable domain in full, with the rest retrieved from reference TRBV5-1 and TRBJ2-1, is KAGVTQTPRYLIKTRGQQVTLSCSPISGHRSVSWYQQTPGQGLQFLFEYFSETQRNKGNFPGRFSGRQFSNSRSEMNVSTLELGDSALYLCASSLDRGRWETYNEQFFGPGTRLTVL.

The rearrangement joins TRBV20-1 to TRBJ2-4; 8 positions match TRBD1. Germline loops: CDR1 DFQATT, CDR2 SNEGSKA (reference sequence). V shed 6 bases, J shed 0 bases, and the junction held 7 bases outside the gene matches. The CDR3 contains 15 residues. CDR3 sequence: CSAPWTGIAKNIQYF. CDR3 sequence (DNA): TGCAGTGCACCTTGGACAGGGATAGCCAAAAACATTCAGTACTTC.